This TCR beta chain was sequenced during a study of Ad26.COV2.S vaccination and SARS-CoV-2 variants. The CDR3 spans 13 residues. Germline V lookup: CDR1 SQVTM, CDR2 ANQGSEA. With 2 bases removed from V and 0 bases from J, the gap between germline ends came to 7 bases. The sample's treatment: around 19 received Ad26.COV2.S at low or high dose, single or two shots; several received placebo; per-sample allocation not given. Sampling took place 63 days after the first vaccine or placebo injection. TCRdb's table, derived via immunoSEQ multiplex PCR, lists solely in-frame clones and lacks some. Here the sample spans about 480,000 clones, 70% to 90% being singletons.

This TCR derives from a person aged 18 to 65 who received the Ad26.COV2.S COVID-19 vaccine or a placebo. This specimen consisted of peripheral blood, obtained in a trial of Ad26.COV2.S vaccine versus placebo. The V call is TRBV29-1, the J call TRBJ2-5, with D tentatively TRBD1 or TRBD2 (5 bases each). The CDR3 DNA follows: TGCAGCGTTGAAAGGGGACACCAAGAGACCCAGTACTTC. Translated, it gives CSVERGHQETQYF.